The 5 T cell receptor beta chains presented below share a single source sample, sequenced in a study of shared clonotypes between healthy human individuals. Libraries were prepared by immunoSEQ multiplex PCR; TCRdb keeps only in-frame clonotypes and omits some of them. The sample includes 2,500,000 or so clones, roughly 92% of them seen just once. The source material was naive CD4+ T cells from PBMCs. This sample's subset: CD45RA+ positively selected. The receptors were sampled from a man younger than 35 in good health. Some clones in this sample may be carry-over from other donors' samples.

The chain employs TRBV6-6 and TRBJ2-2; D gene uncertain. The germline CDR1 and CDR2 sequences are MNHNY and SVGAGI (reference sequence). The CDR3 is made up of 14 amino acids. The germline V and J ends were trimmed by 2 bases and 2 bases, with 6 bases remaining between them. The CDR3 region is CASSYGINTGELFF. Here the CDR3 DNA reads TGTGCCAGCAGTTACGGGATTAACACCGGGGAGCTGTTTTTT.

Details on this clone: An end of the junction differs from the germline gene, which may be a read error. CDR3 loop: CANSLQTSELTPNTQYF. DNA of the CDR3: TGTGCCAACAGTTTACAGACTAGCGAACTTACCCCTAATACGCAGTATTTT. The genes are TRBV27 and TRBJ2-3, with 8 bases identical to TRBD2. The CDR3 contains 17 residues. Looked up from germline, CDR1 is MNHEY and CDR2 is SMNVEV (reference sequence).

This chain connects TRBV19 to TRBJ2-1; D is perhaps TRBD1 or TRBD2 (5 bases each). From germline, CDR1 is LNHDA and CDR2 SQIVND (reference sequence). V shed 5 bases and J shed 11 bases, with 13 bases lying between them. This CDR3 has 12 amino acids. CDR3 DNA sequence: TGTGCCAGTAGTCCTTCCTGGGACCAGCAGTTCTTC. Its protein is CASSPSWDQQFF.

The gene calls are TRBV28 and TRBJ2-5; tentatively, D is TRBD1 or TRBD2 (5 bases each). Germline-derived CDR1 and CDR2 are MDHEN and SYDVKM. The V gene lost 2 bases and the J gene lost 4 bases, with 14 bases spanning the gap. CDR3 size: 15 residues. The DNA of the CDR3 is TGTGCCAGCAGTTTAGACCCCCGGGGCCGAGAGACCCAGTACTTC. This codes for CASSLDPRGRETQYF.

This chain uses TRBV7-2 with TRBJ2-7; D is undetermined. Deletions cut 0 bases from V and 7 bases from J, with 19 bases between. Germline CDR1 reads SGHTA; CDR2 reads FQGNSA. This CDR3 contains 16 residues. CDR3 amino acids: CASSLALAALSIEQYF. Written as DNA, the CDR3 is TGTGCCAGCAGCTTAGCGCTGGCGGCACTTTCGATAGAGCAGTACTTC.